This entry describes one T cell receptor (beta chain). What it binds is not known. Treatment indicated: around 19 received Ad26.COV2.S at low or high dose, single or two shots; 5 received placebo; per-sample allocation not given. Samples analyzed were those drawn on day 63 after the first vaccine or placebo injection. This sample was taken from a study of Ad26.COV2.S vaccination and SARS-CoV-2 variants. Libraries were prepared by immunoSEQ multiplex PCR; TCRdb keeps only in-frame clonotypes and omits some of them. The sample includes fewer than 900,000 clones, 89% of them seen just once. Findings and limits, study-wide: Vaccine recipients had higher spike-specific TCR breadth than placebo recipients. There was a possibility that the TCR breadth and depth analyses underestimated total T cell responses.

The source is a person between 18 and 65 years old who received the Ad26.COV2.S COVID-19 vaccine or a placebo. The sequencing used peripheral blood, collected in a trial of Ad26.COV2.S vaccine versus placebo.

The CDR3 here is CASSQFEGTNQPQHF. The CDR3, as DNA: TGCGCCAGCAGTCAATTCGAGGGAACTAATCAGCCCCAGCATTTT. This chain links TRBV23-1 with TRBJ1-5; D not resolved. TRBV23-1 is an ORF, and what it does is uncertain. Trimming stripped 1 base from V and 4 bases from J, with 11 bases between. There are 15 residues in the CDR3.